Listed below are T cell receptor beta chains from one sample, sequenced in a study of somatic mutations in cytotoxic T cells in rheumatoid arthritis. Assay used: immunoSEQ multiplex PCR; TCRdb lists only in-frame clones, some missing. The sample holds about 4,200 clones, roughly two thirds seen once. The source material was CD8+ T cells sorted from blood. The receptors stem from an adult with rheumatoid arthritis. CDR3s include the opening cysteine and the closing phenylalanine or tryptophan. The D gene is left open where the match is weak. Size values are once, few and many counts, or a class for expanded clones, and some rows have none.

J gene	D gene	clone size	V gene	CDR3 protein	CDR3 DNA
TRBJ1-1	-	-	TRBV5-5	CASSSPRRMNTEAFF	TGTGCCAGCAGCTCCCCCCGACGAATGAACACTGAAGCTTTCTTT
TRBJ1-2	-	-	TRBV2	CASSEFGGGRVDGYTF	TGTGCCAGCAGTGAATTCGGAGGAGGGAGAGTAGATGGCTACACCTTC
TRBJ2-3	-	-	TRBV27	CASSGLGAQYF	TGTGCCAGCAGTGGTCTGGGGGCGCAGTATTTT
TRBJ1-5	-	few	TRBV4-1	CASSQALDQPQHF	TGCGCCAGCAGCCAAGCCCTGGATCAGCCCCAGCATTTT
TRBJ2-1	-	-	TRBV7-6	CASSFGGPESNEQFF	TGTGCCAGCAGCTTTGGTGGTCCGGAGTCCAATGAGCAGTTCTTC
TRBJ2-2	TRBD1	-	TRBV27	CASSLTGGMRTGELFF	TGTGCCAGCAGTCTGACAGGGGGGATGCGCACCGGGGAGCTGTTTTTT
TRBJ2-2	-	-	TRBV7-2	CASSLRTDWGAGELFF	TGTGCCAGCAGCTTAAGGACAGATTGGGGCGCCGGGGAGCTGTTTTTT
TRBJ2-7	-	-	TRBV14	CASSQGVKGSDRPSYEQYF	TGTGCCAGCAGCCAAGGGGTCAAAGGGTCGGATAGACCCTCCTACGAGCAGTACTTC
TRBJ2-7	-	few	TRBV10-2	CASSPLTLGEQYF	TGCGCCAGCAGTCCACTAACCTTGGGAGAGCAGTACTTC
TRBJ1-2	TRBD1	-	TRBV6-1	CASSDVPGQGAVGYTF	TGTGCCAGCAGTGACGTCCCGGGACAGGGGGCGGTTGGCTACACCTTC
TRBJ1-1	TRBD1	-	TRBV19	CASSADRLNTEAFF	TGTGCCAGTAGTGCGGACAGGCTAAACACTGAAGCTTTCTTT
TRBJ1-1	-	few	TRBV18	CASSPPPGHLNTEAFF	TGTGCCAGCTCACCACCCCCGGGACACTTGAACACTGAAGCTTTCTTT
TRBJ1-1	-	once	TRBV5-6	CASSFVGISARPEAFF	TGTGCCAGCAGCTTCGTAGGGATTTCTGCCCGACCTGAAGCTTTCTTT
TRBJ1-2	TRBD1	few	TRBV5-4	CASSYRGGTPGYTF	TGTGCCAGCAGCTACAGGGGGGGGACTCCTGGCTACACCTTC
TRBJ1-1	-	few	TRBV9	CASSAGGSTEAFF	TGTGCCAGCAGCGCCGGAGGGAGCACTGAAGCTTTCTTT
TRBJ2-3	TRBD2	-	TRBV6-5	CASSAGSRTDTQYF	TGTGCCAGCTCAGCGGGGAGCCGCACAGATACGCAGTATTTT
TRBJ1-5	-	few	TRBV5-6	CASSRKSGRRNQPQHF	TGTGCCAGCAGCCGTAAGTCGGGGAGGAGAAATCAGCCCCAGCATTTT
TRBJ2-7	-	-	TRBV4-3	CASSQDSLNYEQYF	TGCGCCAGCAGCCAAGATTCCCTCAACTACGAGCAGTACTTC
TRBJ2-2	TRBD1	-	TRBV19	CASLAGTGSYNTGELFF	TGTGCCAGTCTCGCCGGGACAGGGAGCTATAACACCGGGGAGCTGTTTTTT
TRBJ1-4	-	once	TRBV7-8	CASSLDDRTNEKLFF	TGTGCCAGCAGCTTAGACGACAGAACTAATGAAAAACTGTTTTTT
TRBJ2-5	-	-	TRBV9	CASSSATREETQYF	TGTGCCAGCAGCTCAGCTACACGTGAAGAGACCCAGTACTTC
TRBJ2-2	-	-	TRBV28	CASSLGYTANTGELFF	TGTGCCAGCAGTTTGGGCTATACTGCGAACACCGGGGAGCTGTTTTTT
TRBJ2-3	TRBD2	-	TRBV7-3	CASSPGPAPGLAGLRYTDTQYF	TGTGCCAGCAGCCCGGGACCCGCTCCGGGACTAGCGGGGCTAAGATACACAGATACGCAGTATTTT
TRBJ2-1	TRBD2	-	TRBV5-1	CASSPGGGGLAGIEQFF	TGCGCCAGCAGCCCGGGAGGGGGCGGACTAGCGGGGATTGAGCAGTTCTTC
TRBJ2-1	TRBD2	-	TRBV7-9	CASSLGSSGGSSYNEQFF	TGTGCCAGCAGCTTAGGGTCGTCGGGAGGGAGCTCCTACAATGAGCAGTTCTTC
TRBJ2-5	TRBD2	-	TRBV25-1	CASGGRGEDWTETQYF	TGTGCCAGCGGGGGGCGGGGGGAAGACTGGACGGAGACCCAGTACTTC
TRBJ2-3	TRBD2	once	TRBV19	CASSIALTSGAWGTQYF	TGTGCCAGTAGTATAGCTCTGACTAGCGGGGCTTGGGGTACGCAGTATTTT
TRBJ1-6	-	-	TRBV21-1	CASTPRGRGVKDNSPLHF	TGTGCCAGCACCCCAAGGGGCAGGGGAGTTAAAGATAATTCACCCCTCCACTTT
TRBJ2-1	-	-	TRBV19	CASSIFSGRSSYNEQFF	TGTGCCAGTAGTATATTTTCCGGACGGAGCTCCTACAATGAGCAGTTCTTC
TRBJ2-3	TRBD2	-	TRBV7-2	CASTQLAGAPDTQYF	TGTGCCAGCACCCAACTAGCGGGGGCCCCAGATACGCAGTATTTT
TRBJ1-2	-	-	TRBV6-6	CATWVVGANYGYTF	TGTGCCACCTGGGTGGTCGGGGCTAACTATGGCTACACCTTC
TRBJ1-6	TRBD1	-	TRBV5-4	CASSFTAGGNSPLHF	TGTGCCAGCAGCTTTACGGCAGGGGGCAATTCACCCCTCCACTTT
TRBJ2-3	TRBD2	-	TRBV6-4	CASSPGTSGGTDTQYF	TGTGCCAGCAGTCCTGGGACTAGCGGGGGCACAGATACGCAGTATTTT
TRBJ1-1	-	-	TRBV9	CASSVGDFTEAFF	TGTGCCAGCAGCGTCGGGGATTTCACTGAAGCTTTCTTT
TRBJ2-3	TRBD2	-	TRBV10-3	CASRTSGGTDTQYF	TGTGCCAGCCGGACTAGCGGGGGCACAGATACGCAGTATTTT
TRBJ1-2	TRBD1	once	TRBV19	CASSQGARLYGYTF	TGTGCCAGTAGCCAGGGGGCCCGCCTCTATGGCTACACCTTC
TRBJ2-3	-	-	TRBV1	CTSSQVCGGADTQYF	TGCACCAGCAGCCAAGTCTGCGGGGGAGCAGATACGCAGTATTTT
TRBJ1-5	-	-	TRBV5-5	CASSFLGQPQHF	TGTGCCAGCAGCTTTTTGGGTCAGCCCCAGCATTTT
TRBJ1-5	-	-	TRBV27	CASAFYSNQPQHF	TGCGCGTCCGCGTTTTATAGCAATCAGCCCCAGCATTTT
TRBJ2-7	-	-	TRBV4-1	CASSQEVGYEQYF	TGCGCCAGCAGCCAAGAGGTGGGCTACGAGCAGTACTTC
TRBJ2-1	TRBD1	-	TRBV7-9	CASSFRDRTYNEQFF	TGTGCCAGCAGCTTCCGGGACAGGACTTACAATGAGCAGTTCTTC
TRBJ2-2	TRBD1	-	TRBV27	CASGQGAGELFF	TGTGCCAGCGGACAGGGGGCCGGGGAGCTGTTTTTT
TRBJ1-2	TRBD1	-	TRBV7-9	CASSLADRRLYGYTF	TGTGCCAGCAGCTTAGCGGACAGGAGACTCTATGGCTACACCTTC
TRBJ2-3	-	-	TRBV4-1	CASSQGIRESEGYTQYF	TGCGCCAGCAGCCAAGGAATCAGGGAGAGCGAGGGGTATACGCAGTATTTT
TRBJ2-1	TRBD2	-	TRBV5-6	CASSLDGGLDNEQFF	TGTGCCAGCAGCTTAGACGGGGGGTTGGACAATGAGCAGTTCTTC
TRBJ1-5	-	-	TRBV6-1	CASSEGTENQPQHF	TGTGCCAGCAGTGAAGGGACGGAAAATCAGCCCCAGCATTTT
TRBJ2-7	-	-	TRBV29-1	CSTEWGGEQYF	TGCAGCACCGAGTGGGGTGGTGAGCAGTACTTC
TRBJ2-6	TRBD2	-	TRBV9	CASSVGPGGISGANVLTF	TGTGCCAGCAGCGTAGGTCCCGGGGGGATCTCTGGGGCCAACGTCCTGACTTTC
TRBJ2-1	-	-	TRBV20-1	CSGRDGILQFF	TGCAGTGGGAGGGACGGAATCCTCCAGTTCTTC
TRBJ1-1	-	-	TRBV4-2	CASSQGAPPKWTVNTEAFF	TGTGCCAGCAGCCAAGGAGCCCCGCCTAAGTGGACAGTGAACACTGAAGCTTTCTTT
TRBJ2-1	TRBD2	-	TRBV29-1	CSPSLAGAGNEQFF	TGCAGCCCGTCATTAGCGGGGGCGGGCAATGAGCAGTTCTTC
TRBJ2-3	-	-	TRBV4-3	CASSQAPGDGSDTQYF	TGCGCCAGCAGCCAAGCTCCGGGGGACGGATCGGATACGCAGTATTTT
TRBJ2-5	TRBD2	-	TRBV2	CASRTAASGDSETQYF	TGTGCCAGCAGGACAGCGGCTAGCGGGGATTCGGAGACCCAGTACTTC